This T cell receptor beta chain was retrieved from a study of cytomegalovirus exposure and HLA in healthy donors. A multiplex PCR was run with 60 Vbeta primers and 13 Jbeta primers. TCRdb's table, derived via immunoSEQ multiplex PCR, lists solely in-frame clones and lacks some. The data contain about 200,000 clones, about 81% of them singletons. The CDR3 extends over 17 amino acids. Germline CDR1 and CDR2: SGHRS and YFSETQ. With V trimmed by 4 bases and J by 4 bases, 11 bases remained unmatched. The chain joins TRBV5-1 to TRBJ2-2; 9 bases align to TRBD1. Sequencing was done on a sample of PBMCs. This clonotype originated in a man between 35 and 55 years old in good health and CMV-seropositive. The CDR3 is CASSLAGTGPTTGELFF. For the CDR3, the DNA is TGCGCCAGCAGCCTCGCCGGGACAGGGCCGACCACCGGGGAGCTGTTTTTT.